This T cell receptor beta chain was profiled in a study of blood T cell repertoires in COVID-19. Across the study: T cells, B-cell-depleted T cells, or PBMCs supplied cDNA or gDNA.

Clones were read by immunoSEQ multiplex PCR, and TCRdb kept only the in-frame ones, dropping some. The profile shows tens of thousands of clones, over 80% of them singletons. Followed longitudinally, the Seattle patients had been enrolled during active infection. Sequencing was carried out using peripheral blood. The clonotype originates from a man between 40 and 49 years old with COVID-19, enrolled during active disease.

CDR3 DNA sequence: TGTGCCAGCAGCCGACAGGGATGGGACACTGAAGCTTTCTTT. It is translated as CASSRQGWDTEAFF. V and J are TRBV28 and TRBJ1-1, with TRBD1 matching over 7 bases. In germline, CDR1 is MDHEN, CDR2 SYDVKM. CDR3 length: 14 residues. V was clipped by 6 bases and J by 3 bases; unmatched bases: 7.